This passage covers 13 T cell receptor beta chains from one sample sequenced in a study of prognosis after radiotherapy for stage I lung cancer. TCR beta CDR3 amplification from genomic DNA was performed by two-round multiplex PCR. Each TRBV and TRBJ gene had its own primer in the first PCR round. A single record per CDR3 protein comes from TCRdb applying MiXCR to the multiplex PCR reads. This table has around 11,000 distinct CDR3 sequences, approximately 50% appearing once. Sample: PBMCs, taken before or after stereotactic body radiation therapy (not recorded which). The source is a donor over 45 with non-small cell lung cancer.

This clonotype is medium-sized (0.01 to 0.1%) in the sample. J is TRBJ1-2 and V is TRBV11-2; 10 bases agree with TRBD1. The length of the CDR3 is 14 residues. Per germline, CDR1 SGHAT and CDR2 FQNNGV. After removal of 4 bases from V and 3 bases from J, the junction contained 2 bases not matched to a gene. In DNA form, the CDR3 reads TGTGCCAGCAGCTCCGGGACAGGGGACTATGGCTACACCTTC. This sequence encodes CASSSGTGDYGYTF.

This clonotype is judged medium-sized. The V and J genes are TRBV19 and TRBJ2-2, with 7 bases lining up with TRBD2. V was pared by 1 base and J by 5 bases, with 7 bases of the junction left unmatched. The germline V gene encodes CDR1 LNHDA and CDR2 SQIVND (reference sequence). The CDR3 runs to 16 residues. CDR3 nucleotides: TGTGCCAGTAGTATAGGTGGGAGGGCGGGGACCGGGGAGCTGTTTTTT. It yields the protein CASSIGGRAGTGELFF.

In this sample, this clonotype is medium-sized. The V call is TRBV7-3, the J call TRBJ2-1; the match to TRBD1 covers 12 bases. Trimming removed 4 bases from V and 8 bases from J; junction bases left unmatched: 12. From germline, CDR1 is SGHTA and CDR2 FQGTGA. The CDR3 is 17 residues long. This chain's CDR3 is CASSYRSGTGGSDEQFF. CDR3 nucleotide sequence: TGTGCCAGCAGCTACCGTTCCGGGACAGGGGGCAGCGATGAGCAGTTCTTC.

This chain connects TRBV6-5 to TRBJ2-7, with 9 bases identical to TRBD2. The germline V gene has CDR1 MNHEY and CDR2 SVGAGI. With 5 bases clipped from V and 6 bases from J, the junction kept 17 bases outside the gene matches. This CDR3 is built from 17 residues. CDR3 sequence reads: CASSRFHQAGGPVEQYF. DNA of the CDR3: TGTGCCAGCAGTCGCTTCCACCAGGCGGGAGGGCCGGTCGAGCAGTACTTC.

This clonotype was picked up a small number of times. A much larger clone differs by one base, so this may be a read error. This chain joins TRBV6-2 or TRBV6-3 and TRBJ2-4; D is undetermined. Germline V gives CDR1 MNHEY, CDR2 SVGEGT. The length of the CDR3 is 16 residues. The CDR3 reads CANSYSWQLAKNIQYF. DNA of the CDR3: TGTGCCAACAGTTACTCTTGGCAACTAGCCAAAAACATTCAGTACTTC.

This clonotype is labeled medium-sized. CDR3 nucleotides: TGTGCCAGCAGCTTAGCGTTTCGGGCTAGCGGGAGAACCGAGCAGTACTTC. Amino acids: CASSLAFRASGRTEQYF. The chain employs TRBV11-1 and TRBJ2-7; 10 positions agree with TRBD2. Germline V gene data show CDR1 as SGHAT and CDR2 as FQDESV (reference sequence). Trimming took 0 bases from V and 6 from J; bases not matched to a gene: 11. CDR3 length: 17 amino acids.

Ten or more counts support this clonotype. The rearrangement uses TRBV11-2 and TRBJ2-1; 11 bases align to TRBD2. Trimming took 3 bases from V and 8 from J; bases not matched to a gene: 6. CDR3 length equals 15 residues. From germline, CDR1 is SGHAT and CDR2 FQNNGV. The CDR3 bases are TGTGCCAGCAGCTTCTATAGCGGGAGGGGGGATGAGCAGTTCTTC. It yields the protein CASSFYSGRGDEQFF.

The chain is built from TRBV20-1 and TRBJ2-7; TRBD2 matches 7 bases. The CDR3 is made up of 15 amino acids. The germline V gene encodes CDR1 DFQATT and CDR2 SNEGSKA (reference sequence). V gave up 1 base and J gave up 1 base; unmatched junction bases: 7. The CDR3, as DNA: TGCAGTGCTAGAGGCGCGGGAGCTACTTCCTACGAGCAGTACTTC. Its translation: CSARGAGATSYEQYF.

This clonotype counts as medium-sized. The CDR3 region has the DNA TGTGCCAGCAGCCAAGTCAGCGGGTCCTACGAGCAGTACTTC. This gives the protein CASSQVSGSYEQYF. V and J are TRBV14 and TRBJ2-7; perhaps TRBD2 as D (6 bases). The germline CDR1 and CDR2 sequences are SGHDN and FVKESK. The CDR3 extends over 14 amino acids. Trimming removed 1 base from V and 1 base from J, with 8 bases in between.

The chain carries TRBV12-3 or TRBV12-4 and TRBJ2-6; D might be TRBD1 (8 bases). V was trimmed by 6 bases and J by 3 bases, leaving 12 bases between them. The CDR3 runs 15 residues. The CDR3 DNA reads TGTGCCAGCAGACAGGGGGGGGATGGGGCCAACGTCCTGACTTTC. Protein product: CASRQGGDGANVLTF.

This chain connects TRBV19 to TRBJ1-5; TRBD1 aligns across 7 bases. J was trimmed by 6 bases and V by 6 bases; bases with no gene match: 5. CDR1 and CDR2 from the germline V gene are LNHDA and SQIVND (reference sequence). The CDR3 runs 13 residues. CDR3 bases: TGTGCCAGTAGCCCCGACAGGGTTCAGCCCCAGCATTTT. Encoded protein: CASSPDRVQPQHF.

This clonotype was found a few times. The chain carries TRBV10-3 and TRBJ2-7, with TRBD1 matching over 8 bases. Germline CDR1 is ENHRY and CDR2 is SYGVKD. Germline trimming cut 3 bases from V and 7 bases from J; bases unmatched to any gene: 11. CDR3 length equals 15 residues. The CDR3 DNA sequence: TGTGCCATCAGTGAAAGACAGGGGTCGTTGCGGGAGCAGTACTTC. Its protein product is CAISERQGSLREQYF.

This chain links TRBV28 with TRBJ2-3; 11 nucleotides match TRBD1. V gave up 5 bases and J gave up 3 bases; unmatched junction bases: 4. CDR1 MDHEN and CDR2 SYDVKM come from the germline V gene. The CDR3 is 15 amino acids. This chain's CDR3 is CASSPGDRGTDTQYF. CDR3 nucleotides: TGTGCCAGCAGTCCCGGGGACAGGGGGACAGATACGCAGTATTTT.